The 13 T cell receptor beta chains below all came from one sample that was sequenced in a study of T-cell memory formation after mild COVID-19. TCRdb reprocessed the 5' RACE reads with MiXCR, giving one entry per CDR3 protein. The data show some 350,000 distinct CDR3 sequences, with roughly 15% seen just once and more than 20% held by the top ten. Sequencing was carried out using PBMCs or a T cell subset sorted from them (not recorded which). These receptors all come from a man between 18 and 35 years old who had mild COVID-19 (a few samples of this study predate the infection). Cell type and time point are not known.

The chain recombines TRBV6-5 with TRBJ2-7; 11 bases match TRBD1. Germline V gives CDR1 MNHEY, CDR2 SVGAGI. The CDR3 contains 15 residues. Trimming removed 6 bases from V and 0 bases from J; junction bases left unmatched: 4. The CDR3, as DNA: TGTGCCAGCAGGATCGGGACAGGGGGCTCCTACGAGCAGTACTTC. As protein: CASRIGTGGSYEQYF.

This clonotype was observed a few times. V gene TRBV29-1 combines with J gene TRBJ2-1; D is undetermined. With 0 bases removed from V and 5 bases from J, the gap between germline ends came to 5 bases. Germline values: CDR1 SQVTM, CDR2 ANQGSEA. CDR3 length: 12 amino acids. For the CDR3, the DNA is TGCAGCGTTGAAGACAACAACAATGAGCAGTTCTTC. It yields the protein CSVEDNNNEQFF.

This clonotype was seen at least ten times. This chain joins TRBV18 and TRBJ2-7; D is perhaps TRBD1 or TRBD2 (5 bases each). The CDR3 has 20 amino acids. Germline V gives CDR1 KGHSH, CDR2 LQKENI. Trimming removed 6 bases at V and 0 bases at J, with 30 bases between. The CDR3 nucleotides are TGTGCCAGCTCGACTACCGGGACGGCCCCATCTAACCAGAGCTCCTACGAGCAGTACGTC. It codes for CASSTTGTAPSNQSSYEQYV.

The chain links TRBV2 to TRBJ2-1, with 13 nucleotides matching TRBD2. Trimming at V came to 7 bases and at J to 9 bases, leaving 6 bases not matched to a gene. CDR1 is SNHLY, CDR2 FYNNEI, per germline. The CDR3 consists of 14 residues. CDR3 protein: CASKGTSGEGEQFF. CDR3 bases: TGTGCCAGCAAGGGGACTAGCGGGGAGGGTGAGCAGTTCTTC.

The sample holds many counts of this clonotype. The CDR3 reads CASSDEQASNTGELFF. CDR3 sequence (DNA): TGTGCCAGCAGTGATGAACAGGCTTCGAACACCGGGGAGCTGTTTTTT. The chain is built from TRBV2 and TRBJ2-2; TRBD1 might be the D (5 bases). Germline loops: CDR1 SNHLY, CDR2 FYNNEI. The CDR3 is 16 residues long. V shed 3 bases and J shed 0 bases, with 11 bases lying between them.

The chain uses TRBV10-3 and TRBJ1-1, with 7 bases lining up with TRBD1. CDR3 size: 13 residues. The V segment lost 4 bases and the J segment 4 bases; nucleotides outside the gene matches: 3. Germline V CDR1 and CDR2: ENHRY, SYGVKD. The CDR3 here is CAISVQGSTEAFF. CDR3 bases: TGTGCCATCAGTGTACAGGGGAGCACTGAAGCTTTCTTT.

This clonotype was picked up many times. The CDR3 protein is CASSPTANNEQFF. The CDR3 DNA reads as TGTGCCAGCAGCCCGACAGCTAACAATGAGCAGTTCTTC. The V and J genes are TRBV12-3 or TRBV12-4 and TRBJ2-1, with D perhaps matching TRBD1 (5 bases). The ends were cut back, 6 bases at V and 5 bases at J, with 11 bases in the middle. CDR3 size: 13 residues.

The V call is TRBV4-3, the J call TRBJ2-3; D remains unclear. CDR3 length: 16 residues. Germline loops: CDR1 LGHNA, CDR2 YSLEER. V lost 4 bases, J lost 1 base, and 15 bases lay in between. The CDR3 sequence is CASSPRPIRGTDTQYF. The CDR3 DNA reads as TGCGCCAGCAGCCCCCGACCCATAAGGGGCACAGATACGCAGTATTTT.

In its sample, this clonotype was seen many times. The J gene is TRBJ2-1, the V gene TRBV7-3; 11 bases align to TRBD2. The CDR3 runs to 15 residues. Germline-derived CDR1 and CDR2 are SGHTA and FQGTGA. With V trimmed by 5 bases and J by 6 bases, 6 bases remained unmatched. CDR3 bases: TGTGCCAGCAGCGTATCCGGGACTAGCGGCAATGAGCAGTTCTTC. This codes for CASSVSGTSGNEQFF. The variable domain in full, completed from reference TRBV7-3 and TRBJ2-1, reads GAGVSQTPSNKVTEKGKYVELRCDPISGHTALYWYRQSLGQGPEFLIYFQGTGAADDSGLPNDRFFAVRPEGSVSTLKIQRTERGDSAVYLCASSVSGTSGNEQFFGPGTRLTVL.

The genes are TRBV5-1 and TRBJ2-1; no clear D gene. Trimming removed 0 bases from V and 0 bases from J, with 10 bases in between. The CDR3 length is 16 residues. Germline CDR1 SGHRS, CDR2 YFSETQ. The CDR3 region is CASSLGWGSSYNEQFF. As DNA, the CDR3 is TGCGCCAGCAGCTTGGGATGGGGATCCTCCTACAATGAGCAGTTCTTC.

This clonotype showed up many times. The V gene is TRBV25-1, the J gene TRBJ2-7, with D possibly called TRBD1 or TRBD2 (5 bases each). Between the trimmed V and J ends, which lost 0 bases and 6 bases, there was a span of 12 bases. From germline, CDR1 is MGHDK and CDR2 SYGVNS. The CDR3 runs to 14 residues. This CDR3 is CASSEYGGGGEQYF. The CDR3 nucleotides are TGTGCCAGCAGTGAATATGGTGGGGGTGGCGAGCAGTACTTC.

The V gene is TRBV5-1, the J gene TRBJ2-3; a weak D match, TRBD1 (6 bases). This CDR3 spans 16 amino acids. The V and J ends lost 3 bases and 4 bases respectively, with 18 bases between them. Germline values: CDR1 SGHRS, CDR2 YFSETQ. CDR3 sequence (DNA): TGCGCCAGCAGCTACCGGACGAGGGACACAGCAGATACGCAGTATTTT. Translating gives CASSYRTRDTADTQYF.

This chain connects TRBV7-9 to TRBJ1-2; D perhaps matches TRBD1 (5 bases). The germline V gene has CDR1 SEHNR and CDR2 FQNEAQ (reference sequence). The germline V and J ends were trimmed by 1 base and 7 bases, with 13 bases remaining between them. The CDR3 covers 14 residues. The CDR3 DNA sequence: TGTGCCAGCAGCTTAGTCAAGGGGCCGAGTGGCTACACCTTC. Amino acids: CASSLVKGPSGYTF.